This T cell receptor (beta chain) came from a study of CXCR3-negative and CXCR3-positive naive CD8 T cells. This CDR3 contains 11 residues. Germline V gene data show CDR1 as MNHEY and CDR2 as SMNVEV (reference sequence). Carrying UMI labels, the TRB cDNA libraries were prepared through 5' RACE. TCRdb reprocessed the 5' RACE reads, keeping one entry per CDR3 protein, no DNA. The sample table sets out some 49,000 distinct CDR3 sequences. The source is a human donor in good health. Some clones in this sample may be carry-over from other donors' samples. The V gene is TRBV27, the J gene TRBJ2-7. Sequenced input: naive CXCR3- CD8+ T cells from blood. Noted subset: CD45RO-CCR7+CD27+CD95- naive CD8+ T cells lacking CXCR3 (TNR3-). The CDR3 loop is CASSLYNEQYF.